This T cell receptor (beta chain) appears in the sequencing data of a study of brain T cells in children with intractable seizures. Study-level points and caveats: HCMV serostatus was not known, and viral specificity came from CDR3 similarity only. Pre- and post-surgery blood differed in depth, so pre-surgery absences may be undersampling.

Some clones are missing from TCRdb's copy, which holds only in-frame ones; the method was immunoSEQ multiplex PCR. Of fewer than 150,000 clones listed, 94% were seen once; the top ten hold 3.5% to 4%. The CDR3 is made up of 15 amino acids. Unmatched junction bases numbered 8, after V lost 6 bases and J lost 4 bases. Germline lookup yields CDR1 MDHEN and CDR2 SYDVKM. As to this clone: Its target is unknown.

Only cases whose brain tissue showed the highest T cell transcript signatures were sequenced. Patients received at least one anti-epileptic drug before surgery. The chain employs TRBV28 and TRBJ2-4; 8 nucleotides agree with TRBD1. The material sequenced was peripheral blood, taken at surgery. This clonotype was obtained from a boy under three years old with hemimegalencephaly and intractable seizures. The DNA for the CDR3 is TGTGCCAGCAGATCCCCCAGGGGGCCGAAAAACATTCAGTACTTC. Protein sequence: CASRSPRGPKNIQYF. The full variable domain, with the rest looked up from reference TRBV28 and TRBJ2-4, is DVKVTQSSRYLVKRTGEKVFLECVQDMDHENMFWYRQDPGLGLRLIYFSYDVKMKEKGDIPEGYSVSREKKERFSLILESASTNQTSMYLCASRSPRGPKNIQYFGAGTRLSVL.